Following are 20 T cell receptor beta chains from one sample sequenced in a study of tissue T cells after allogeneic stem cell transplantation. Here immunoSEQ multiplex PCR was the method, and the copy in TCRdb shows in-frame clones only, minus some. This sample has roughly 2,400 clones, with roughly two thirds found just once. The sample was gut tissue. These receptors came from a female BALB/c mouse in good health. The strain bears MHC haplotype H2-d.

Notes on this clone: Gene and germline names: mouse. The read halts 1 residue ahead of the CDR3 end, with the missing end drawn from the germline J gene. The genes are TRBV16 and TRBJ2-5, with D possibly TRBD1 on 5 matching bases. Germline lookup yields CDR1 SGHSA and CDR2 FRNQAP. CDR3 length equals 13 residues. With 3 bases removed from V and 6 bases from J, the gap between germline ends came to 10 bases. CDR3 DNA, as far as it was read: TGTGCAAGCAGCTTGTGCAGGGAGGACACCCAGTAC. Translating gives CASSLCREDTQY. The whole CDR3 sequence reads CASSLCREDTQYF.

Comments on this clone: Germline and genes: mouse. The read ends 1 residue early relative to the CDR3; the germline J gene fills the gap. This chain connects TRBV13-3 to TRBJ2-7, with D possibly TRBD1 on 6 matching bases. This CDR3 comprises 14 residues. From germline, CDR1 is NNHDY and CDR2 SYVADS. V was clipped by 4 bases and J by 0 bases, with 11 bases between them. CDR3 bases read: TGTGCCAGCAGTACAGGGCCCCTCTCCTATGAACAGTAC. Amino acids: CASSTGPLSYEQY. The entire CDR3 is CASSTGPLSYEQYF.

As to this clone: Germline and genes: mouse. The CDR3 end falls 1 residue outside the read, so it is completed with the germline J gene. The chain uses TRBV3 and TRBJ2-5; 7 nucleotides agree with TRBD2. The CDR3 totals 15 residues. Germline V gene lookup returns CDR1 SNHLY and CDR2 FYNGKV (reference sequence). J was trimmed by 3 bases and V by 1 base; bases with no gene match: 4. CDR3: CASSLETGGQDTQYF. The sequenced part of the CDR3 DNA is TGTGCCAGCAGCTTAGAGACGGGGGGGCAAGACACCCAGTAC.

As for this clone: Mouse gene names apply. CDR3 sequence: CASGSDWGGGTLYF. The sequenced CDR3 bases are TGTGCCAGCGGATCGGACTGGGGGGGCGGAACGCTGTAT. The V and J genes are TRBV13-2 and TRBJ2-3, with 13 positions matching TRBD2. The CDR3 goes on 1 residue after the read ends, and that part is filled in from the germline J gene. The CDR3 runs to 14 residues. The J segment lost 8 bases and the V segment lost 5 bases, leaving 5 bases of the junction unmatched. Germline-derived CDR1 and CDR2 are NNHNN and SYGAGS (reference sequence).

About this clone: Gene names and germline match the mouse. The read falls 1 residue short of the CDR3 end, and the missing part is taken from the germline J gene. V usage is TRBV17 and J usage is TRBJ1-1; D perhaps matches TRBD1 (6 bases). Trimming cost V 0 bases and J 2 bases, with 7 bases left between them. The CDR3 contains 14 residues. The germline gives CDR1 MNHDT, CDR2 YYDKIL. This CDR3 is CASSRDRGNTEVFF. The covered CDR3 bases are TGTGCTAGCAGTAGAGACAGGGGTAACACAGAAGTCTTC. Supplemented by reference TRBV17 and TRBJ1-1, the full variable domain reads DTTVKQNPRYKLARVGKPVNLICSQTMNHDTMYWYQKKPNQAPKLLLFYYDKILNREADTFEKFQSSRPNNSFCSLYIGSAGLEYSAMYLCASSRDRGNTEVFFGKGTRLTVV.

Of note for this clone: The gene symbols are mouse symbols. The read stops 1 residue short of the end of the CDR3; the missing end is completed from the germline J gene. The chain combines TRBV1 with TRBJ2-4; D call uncertain. Germline loops: CDR1 NSQYPW, CDR2 LRSPGD (reference sequence). Trimming pared 1 base from V and 0 bases from J, leaving 5 bases between. The CDR3 runs 14 residues. The CDR3 bases that were read are TGCACCTGCAGTGCAGGGGTTAGTCAAAACACCTTGTAC. Amino acid sequence: CTCSAGVSQNTLY. The whole CDR3 reads CTCSAGVSQNTLYF.

Concerning this clone itself: Gene names and germline refer to mouse. CDR3 DNA (partial): TGCACCTGCAGTGTTACTGGTCAAAACACCTTGTAC. This sequence encodes CTCSVTGQNTLY. The whole CDR3 protein reads CTCSVTGQNTLYF. This chain uses TRBV1 with TRBJ2-4; D call uncertain. The CDR3 goes on 1 residue after the read ends, and that part is filled in from the germline J gene. Trimming removed 4 bases from V and 1 base from J, with 6 bases in between. The CDR3 spans 13 residues. The germline gives CDR1 NSQYPW, CDR2 LRSPGD (reference sequence).

This clone was detected only a few times. These gene names are mouse names. The DNA ends 1 residue before the CDR3 does, and the rest of the CDR3 is filled in from the germline J gene. The chain carries TRBV13-1 and TRBJ1-5; TRBD1 aligns across 10 bases. The CDR3 is 14 amino acids. V shed 5 bases, J shed 4 bases, and the junction held 3 bases outside the gene matches. Germline lookup yields CDR1 NSHNY and CDR2 SYGAGN. The CDR3: CASSRDRGNQAPLF. The CDR3 DNA, read in part, is TGTGCCAGCAGCCGGGACAGGGGTAACCAGGCTCCGCTT. The full variable domain, completed using reference TRBV13-1 and TRBJ1-5, is EAAVTQSPRNKVTVTGGNVTLSCRQTNSHNYMYWYRQDTGHGLRLIHYSYGAGNLRIGDVPDGYKATRTTQEDFFLLLELASPSQTSLYFCASSRDRGNQAPLFGEGTRLSVL.

Details on this clone: These gene names are mouse names. The read comes to an end 1 residue before the CDR3 does, leaving the germline J gene to fill in the end. V and J are TRBV19 and TRBJ2-5; 7 positions match TRBD2. With 1 base clipped from V and 6 bases from J, the junction kept 2 bases outside the gene matches. This CDR3 has 13 amino acids. The germline V gene encodes CDR1 FNHDT and CDR2 SITEND (reference sequence). The CDR3 reads CASSIRWGDTQYF. The DNA read from the CDR3 is TGTGCCAGCAGTATACGCTGGGGGGACACCCAGTAC.

A remark on this clone: The junction departs from germline at one end; a sequencing error may be responsible. The listed genes are named as in mouse. The read falls 1 residue short of the CDR3 end, and the missing part is taken from the germline J gene. The gene calls are TRBV29 and TRBJ1-5; 8 bases are shared with TRBD1. The CDR3 length is 14 residues. Germline V gives CDR1 MSHET, CDR2 SYDVDS. The CDR3 protein is CVSSPGTGHQAPLF. The covered CDR3 bases are TGTGTTAGCAGCCCCGGGACAGGTCACCAGGCTCCGCTT. The whole variable domain, remainder taken from reference TRBV29 and TRBJ1-5, is DMKVTQMPRYLIKRMGENVLLECGQDMSHETMYWYRQDPGLGLQLIYISYDVDSNSEGDIPKGYRVSRKKREHFSLILDSAKTNQTSVYFCVSSPGTGHQAPLFGEGTRLSVL.

With regard to this clone: The gene symbols are mouse symbols. The read terminates 1 residue before the CDR3 end, so the remaining end is supplied by the germline J gene. V usage is TRBV13-1 and J usage is TRBJ1-1, with D possibly TRBD1 on 6 matching bases. CDR1 and CDR2 (germline): NSHNY, SYGAGN. This CDR3 region has 15 residues. With 3 bases removed from V and 5 bases from J, the gap between germline ends came to 17 bases. CDR3 DNA, as far as it was read: TGTGCCAGCAGTGCCCCCGGGACAAAAAAAACAGAAGTCTTC. Its translation is CASSAPGTKKTEVF. The full CDR3 is CASSAPGTKKTEVFF.

Note on this clone: Here the gene names and germline are mouse. The read gets to within 1 residue of the CDR3 end, and the germline J gene fills in the rest. This chain uses TRBV20 with TRBJ2-5; tentative D call: TRBD1 (6 bases). The CDR3 length is 11 residues. V was clipped by 2 bases and J by 6 bases, with 6 bases between them. Germline assignment: CDR1 GFQATS and CDR2 STVNSAI. Partial CDR3 DNA: TGTGGTGCTAGGACAGGGGACACCCAGTAC. Amino acid sequence: CGARTGDTQY. The whole CDR3 protein reads CGARTGDTQYF.

With regard to this clone: Gene labels here are mouse ones. Read data end 1 residue before the CDR3 end; the end is taken from the germline J gene. J is TRBJ1-6 and V is TRBV13-2, with D perhaps matching TRBD1 (6 bases). TRBJ1-6 is known as an ORF, though its function is uncertain. The length of the CDR3 is 14 residues. Germline CDR1 is NNHNN and CDR2 is SYGAGS (reference sequence). The germline V and J ends were trimmed by 2 bases and 4 bases, with 7 bases remaining between them. The CDR3 sequence is CASGDTGYNSPLYF. The sequenced part of the CDR3 DNA is TGTGCCAGCGGTGACACAGGGTATAATTCGCCCCTCTAC.

A word on this clone: Gene labels here are mouse ones. The read stops 1 residue short of the end of the CDR3; the missing end is completed from the germline J gene. The rearrangement joins TRBV2 to TRBJ2-7, with 12 bases aligning to TRBD2. Per germline, CDR1 LGHNA and CDR2 YSYQKL. The CDR3 is 16 residues long. V trimming: 1 base; J trimming: 0 bases; junction bases outside the gene matches: 1. The CDR3 bases that were read are TGTGCCAGCAGCCAAGGACTGGGGGGGCGCTCCTATGAACAGTAC. It encodes CASSQGLGGRSYEQY. The full CDR3 protein reads CASSQGLGGRSYEQYF.

As to this clone: Gene names and germline refer to mouse. The read comes to an end 1 residue before the CDR3 does, leaving the germline J gene to fill in the end. The gene calls are TRBV4 and TRBJ1-1; 8 nucleotides match TRBD1. The CDR3 spans 13 residues. The V gene's germline CDR1 is LGHDT and CDR2 YNNKQL (reference sequence). V was pared by 3 bases and J by 4 bases, with 1 base of the junction left unmatched. CDR3 DNA, as far as it was read: TGTGCCAGCAGCTACGGACAGGGCACAGAAGTCTTC. Its translation: CASSYGQGTEVF. The whole CDR3 protein reads CASSYGQGTEVFF.

Comment on this clone: Each gene name is a mouse one. CDR3 bases read: TGTGCCTGGAGTCTTTTATATGAACAGTAC. Residues: CAWSLLYEQY. The full CDR3 protein is CAWSLLYEQYF. This chain links TRBV31 with TRBJ2-7, with D unresolved. The sequence runs out 1 residue before the end of the CDR3; the remainder is reconstructed from the germline J gene. V shed 0 bases and J shed 4 bases, with 4 bases lying between them. There are 11 residues in the CDR3. Germline V gives CDR1 GKSSPN, CDR2 SITVG.

This clone has more than one count but fewer than ten. The genes are named according to mouse. The CDR3 is CASSQDWGGEEQYF. CDR3 DNA (partial): TGTGCCAGCAGCCAAGACTGGGGGGGCGAGGAACAGTAC. This chain joins TRBV2 and TRBJ2-7; 10 positions match TRBD2. The CDR3 goes on 1 residue after the read ends, and that part is filled in from the germline J gene. This CDR3 spans 14 amino acids. J lost 7 bases, V lost 0 bases, and 3 bases had no gene match. Germline V gene data show CDR1 as LGHNA and CDR2 as YSYQKL.

Notes on this clone: Genes and germline come from the mouse. The read ends 1 residue before the CDR3 terminus; that terminus is restored from the germline J gene. The chain couples TRBV5 to TRBJ1-6; D unresolved. TRBJ1-6 is classed as an ORF, of uncertain function. CDR1 LGHNA and CDR2 YNLKQL come from the germline V gene (reference sequence). Trimming removed 0 bases from V and 0 bases from J, with 9 bases in between. This CDR3 comprises 17 residues. Partial CDR3 DNA: TGTGCCAGCAGCCAAGATCCAGTCAATTCCTATAATTCGCCCCTCTAC. Encoded protein: CASSQDPVNSYNSPLY. The full CDR3 protein is CASSQDPVNSYNSPLYF.

A word on this clone: Mouse gene names and germline throughout. With the read ending 1 residue before the CDR3 end, the germline J gene is used to fill in that end. The chain joins TRBV5 to TRBJ2-3, with TRBD2 as a possible D gene (5 bases). This CDR3 spans 14 amino acids. Trimming removed 4 bases from V and 0 bases from J, with 8 bases in between. Germline V gene data show CDR1 as LGHNA and CDR2 as YNLKQL (reference sequence). The sequenced part of the CDR3 DNA is TGTGCCAGCAGCCTTGGGGTTAGTGCAGAAACGCTGTAT. It codes for CASSLGVSAETLY. The whole CDR3 reads CASSLGVSAETLYF.

This clone has a handful of counts. Genes and germline come from the mouse. Read data end 1 residue before the CDR3 end; the end is taken from the germline J gene. The same CDR3 arises from other DNA sequences in this sample as well. The V gene is TRBV13-1, the J gene TRBJ2-7; 7 bases are shared with TRBD1. Trimming removed 2 bases from V and 3 bases from J; junction bases left unmatched: 5. CDR1 and CDR2 from the germline V gene are NSHNY and SYGAGN. The CDR3 consists of 14 residues. The part of the CDR3 DNA that was read is TGTGCCAGCAGTGAAAGCGCAGGGGGCTATGAACAGTAC. It translates to CASSESAGGYEQY. The whole CDR3 sequence is CASSESAGGYEQYF.